Listed below are T cell receptor beta chains from one sample, sequenced in a study of blood T cell repertoires in COVID-19. Generated by immunoSEQ multiplex PCR, the TCRdb table keeps only in-frame clones and is missing some. The data show 180,000 or so clones, with 75% to 90% seen just once and roughly 0.77% held by the top ten. Sequencing was carried out using PBMCs or T cells enriched from blood (not recorded which). These receptors originate from a woman in her late teens or twenties who had recovered from COVID-19. Both conserved end residues are part of each CDR3. Fields, in order: J gene, V gene, clone size, CDR3 protein. Clone size is stated in some rows and not others, as once, few, many or a class when expanded.

J: TRBJ2-7; V: TRBV7-9; size: once; CDR3: CASSSGVLYGEQYF
J: TRBJ2-6; V: TRBV18; size: NA; CDR3: CATPRTGSGANVLTF
J: TRBJ1-4; V: TRBV28; size: NA; CDR3: CASSWSRANEKLFF
J: TRBJ2-7; V: TRBV4-1; size: once; CDR3: CASSLEIAGVSYEQYF
J: TRBJ2-1; V: TRBV7-2; size: NA; CDR3: CASSPTTGGSSYNEQFF
J: TRBJ1-1; V: TRBV6-6; size: NA; CDR3: CASSPHPTGLNTEAFF
J: TRBJ2-5; V: TRBV28; size: NA; CDR3: CASGFTSGSRFRQETQYF
J: TRBJ2-1; V: TRBV6-5; size: NA; CDR3: CATNFLFQEQFF
J: TRBJ2-1; V: TRBV19; size: NA; CDR3: CASSMSGVVIVNEQFF
J: TRBJ2-1; V: TRBV27; size: once; CDR3: CASSTSDPGGNNEQFF
J: TRBJ1-1; V: TRBV5-1; size: once; CDR3: CASRKGQVNTEAFF
J: TRBJ2-7; V: TRBV5-8; size: NA; CDR3: CASRPGTAPYEQYF
J: TRBJ2-1; V: TRBV9; size: NA; CDR3: CASSASGLAGGPWADEQFF
J: TRBJ2-2; V: TRBV28; size: NA; CDR3: CASKILPAGSGELFF
J: TRBJ1-1; V: TRBV5-1; size: NA; CDR3: CASSSDRLNTEAFF
J: TRBJ2-2; V: TRBV6-2/TRBV6-3; size: NA; CDR3: CASSYSPVRELRGGELFF
J: TRBJ2-7; V: TRBV5-1; size: NA; CDR3: CASSRGWGIAYEQYF
J: TRBJ2-5; V: TRBV7-3; size: NA; CDR3: CASSSLSWYGETQYF
J: TRBJ2-7; V: TRBV28; size: NA; CDR3: CASSWGDRVTYEQYF
J: TRBJ2-7; V: TRBV5-1; size: NA; CDR3: CASSFGYEQYF
J: TRBJ2-1; V: TRBV7-6; size: NA; CDR3: CASSLGGDGYNEQFF
J: TRBJ1-4; V: TRBV27; size: NA; CDR3: CASSPRGATNEKLFF
J: TRBJ2-7; V: TRBV7-9; size: NA; CDR3: CASSLSGVYYEQYF
J: TRBJ1-2; V: TRBV5-1; size: NA; CDR3: CASSPQGALDYGYTF
J: TRBJ2-6; V: TRBV9; size: NA; CDR3: CASSPDNAWGANVLTF
J: TRBJ2-1; V: TRBV4-3; size: NA; CDR3: CASSQSGREPYNEQFF
J: TRBJ1-5; V: TRBV6-1; size: NA; CDR3: CASSETGTGSRGAQHF
J: TRBJ2-5; V: TRBV7-9; size: NA; CDR3: CASSFRTGGGYGETQYF
J: TRBJ2-3; V: TRBV7-6; size: NA; CDR3: CASSPRTSGSGNTQYF
J: TRBJ2-5; V: TRBV19; size: NA; CDR3: CASRGQETQYF
J: TRBJ1-3; V: TRBV3-1/TRBV3-2; size: few; CDR3: CASSQEGGINTIYF
J: TRBJ2-6; V: TRBV5-4; size: NA; CDR3: CASFPGQGFRSGANVLTF
J: TRBJ1-2; V: TRBV20-1; size: NA; CDR3: CSASWRDGYTF
J: TRBJ2-4; V: TRBV6-5; size: once; CDR3: CASNRGAGDKNIQYF
J: TRBJ2-7; V: TRBV29-1; size: NA; CDR3: CSVARVEHEQYF
J: TRBJ2-7; V: TRBV2; size: few; CDR3: CASSFPRDEQYF
J: TRBJ1-5; V: TRBV7-2; size: NA; CDR3: CASSSRQGEGQPQHF
J: TRBJ2-7; V: TRBV4-2; size: NA; CDR3: CASSPLSGSQGEQYF